Following are 20 T cell receptor beta chains from one sample sequenced in a study of Ad26.COV2.S vaccination and SARS-CoV-2 variants. TCRdb's table, derived via immunoSEQ multiplex PCR, lists solely in-frame clones and lacks some. The repertoire consists of 300,000 to 400,000 clones, with around 90% occurring once and the leading ten covering about 3%. Treatment reported: around 19 received Ad26.COV2.S at low or high dose, single or two shots; a few received placebo; per-sample allocation not given. Day 63 after the first injection of vaccine or placebo was the sampling time. The starting material was peripheral blood, obtained in a trial of Ad26.COV2.S vaccine versus placebo. These TCRs come from a person between 18 and 65 years old who received the Ad26.COV2.S COVID-19 vaccine or a placebo.

The V and J genes are TRBV16 and TRBJ1-2; D possibly corresponds to TRBD1 (6 bases). Germline values: CDR1 KGHSY, CDR2 FQNENV. V was cut by 0 bases and J by 3 bases, with 11 bases left in between. The CDR3 sequence is 15 residues long. The CDR3 DNA sequence: TGTGCCAGCAGCCAATCGGGGGGGGCTGACTATGGCTACACCTTC. This gives the protein CASSQSGGADYGYTF.

The chain couples TRBV19 to TRBJ1-5; 8 bases match TRBD1. CDR1 LNHDA and CDR2 SQIVND come from the germline V gene (reference sequence). The CDR3 is made up of 15 amino acids. Germline trimming cut 9 bases from V and 3 bases from J; bases unmatched to any gene: 10. CDR3 in amino acids: CASGQGHGNNQPQHF. In DNA form, the CDR3 reads TGTGCCAGCGGACAGGGACACGGGAACAATCAGCCCCAGCATTTT.

The chain carries TRBV27 and TRBJ2-7; D is perhaps TRBD1 (6 bases). V was clipped by 4 bases and J by 5 bases, with 12 bases between them. The CDR3 has 13 amino acids. The germline V gene has CDR1 MNHEY and CDR2 SMNVEV (reference sequence). The CDR3 region has the DNA TGTGCCAGCAGTTCTAACAGGGACCACGAGCAGTACTTC. Translating gives CASSSNRDHEQYF.

The rearrangement joins TRBV7-9 to TRBJ1-1; a weak D match, TRBD1 (5 bases). Trimming shortened V by 2 bases and J by 8 bases, and 18 bases separated the two germline ends. CDR3 length: 15 residues. The germline gives CDR1 SEHNR, CDR2 FQNEAQ (reference sequence). The CDR3 region is CASSLQLTFGAEAFF. Here the CDR3 DNA reads TGTGCCAGCAGCTTACAGTTGACGTTCGGGGCAGAAGCTTTCTTT. The entire variable domain, with the rest obtained from reference TRBV7-9 and TRBJ1-1, is as follows: DTGVSQNPRHKITKRGQNVTFRCDPISEHNRLYWYRQTLGQGPEFLTYFQNEAQLEKSRLLSDRFSAERPKGSFSTLEIQRTEQGDSAMYLCASSLQLTFGAEAFFGQGTRLTVV.

The V call is TRBV9, the J call TRBJ2-3; TRBD2 is a possible D gene (6 bases). Trimming shortened V by 0 bases and J by 3 bases, and 8 bases separated the two germline ends. This CDR3 has 14 residues. Germline assignment: CDR1 SGDLS and CDR2 YYNGEE. The CDR3 loop reads CASSVEGGTDTQYF. The CDR3 coding sequence is TGTGCCAGCAGCGTAGAGGGAGGTACAGATACGCAGTATTTT.

The rearrangement links TRBV6-6 to TRBJ2-3, with D perhaps TRBD1 (5 bases). Germline lookup yields CDR1 MNHNY and CDR2 SVGAGI (reference sequence). The V end was cut by 2 bases, the J end by 0 bases, with 12 bases between. This CDR3 has 16 amino acids. The CDR3 spells CASSYRAGLSTDTQYF. The CDR3 DNA reads as TGTGCCAGCAGTTACCGGGCAGGGCTTAGCACAGATACGCAGTATTTT.

The chain carries TRBV20-1 and TRBJ2-7; D may match TRBD1 or TRBD2 (5 bases each). The germline V and J ends were trimmed by 3 bases and 0 bases, with 12 bases remaining between them. The CDR3 length is 14 residues. Germline loops: CDR1 DFQATT, CDR2 SNEGSKA (reference sequence). CDR3 protein: CSASMGRSSYEQYF. CDR3 sequence (DNA): TGCAGTGCTAGTATGGGACGTAGCTCCTACGAGCAGTACTTC.

Concerning this clone itself: Other nucleotide sequences in the sample specify the same CDR3. This sequence joins TRBV12-3 or TRBV12-4 and TRBJ2-7, with D tentatively TRBD2 (6 bases). V was shortened by 6 bases and J by 4 bases, with 10 bases between the two germline ends. This CDR3 comprises 12 residues. The CDR3 DNA reads as TGTGCCAGCAGCCCCGGGGGTTACGAGCAGTACTTC. Its translation: CASSPGGYEQYF.

The chain links TRBV7-9 to TRBJ2-1; the D gene is possibly TRBD1 (6 bases). Trimming stripped 6 bases from V and 7 bases from J, with 19 bases between. Germline CDR1 and CDR2: SEHNR and FQNEAQ (reference sequence). This CDR3 region has 15 residues. The CDR3 DNA reads as TGTGCCAGCAGTCCAGCCGGGACACCCGAGAATGAGCAGTTCTTC. It yields the protein CASSPAGTPENEQFF. The variable domain in full, with the rest retrieved from reference TRBV7-9 and TRBJ2-1, is DTGVSQNPRHKITKRGQNVTFRCDPISEHNRLYWYRQTLGQGPEFLTYFQNEAQLEKSRLLSDRFSAERPKGSFSTLEIQRTEQGDSAMYLCASSPAGTPENEQFFGPGTRLTVL.

This sequence joins TRBV9 and TRBJ1-2, with D tentatively TRBD1 (6 bases). The CDR3 covers 15 residues. With 2 bases removed from V and 8 bases from J, the gap between germline ends came to 19 bases. Germline CDR1 SGDLS, CDR2 YYNGEE. As DNA, the CDR3 is TGTGCCAGCAGCGTCCGTTCCCGGGACAATGGGGGCTACACCTTC. This gives the protein CASSVRSRDNGGYTF.

The V and J genes are TRBV5-1 and TRBJ2-1, with 14 nucleotides matching TRBD2. The junction had 5 bases not matched to a gene; V was cut back by 4 bases and J by 2 bases. Germline assignment: CDR1 SGHRS and CDR2 YFSETQ. CDR3 length: 17 residues. CDR3 sequence reads: CASSPGLAGGPYNEQFF. In nucleotides, the CDR3 is TGCGCCAGCAGCCCCGGACTAGCGGGGGGACCCTACAATGAGCAGTTCTTC. The full variable domain, in which reference TRBV5-1 and TRBJ2-1 provide the parts outside the CDR3, is KAGVTQTPRYLIKTRGQQVTLSCSPISGHRSVSWYQQTPGQGLQFLFEYFSETQRNKGNFPGRFSGRQFSNSRSEMNVSTLELGDSALYLCASSPGLAGGPYNEQFFGPGTRLTVL.

The chain carries TRBV7-2 and TRBJ2-2; unclear D gene. The CDR3 extends over 15 amino acids. The V end lost 6 bases, the J end lost 7 bases, and 18 bases lay between the germline ends. Germline V gives CDR1 SGHTA, CDR2 FQGNSA. Here the CDR3 DNA reads TGTGCCAGCAGAATTGACGTTTTTAGGATCGGGGAGCTGTTTTTT. This gives the protein CASRIDVFRIGELFF.

A word on this clone: The sample has other DNA sequences that encode this CDR3 too. V gene TRBV27 combines with J gene TRBJ2-3, with D possibly TRBD2 on 5 matching bases. V shed 0 bases and J shed 0 bases, with 10 bases lying between them. Germline V CDR1 and CDR2: MNHEY, SMNVEV (reference sequence). The CDR3 extends over 16 amino acids. CDR3 in amino acids: CASSLSRTGSTDTQYF. In nucleotides, the CDR3 is TGTGCCAGCAGTTTATCCCGGACTGGGAGCACAGATACGCAGTATTTT.

V is TRBV30 and J is TRBJ2-7, with TRBD1 identical over 8 bases. J lost 2 bases, V lost 3 bases, and 3 bases had no gene match. Germline loops: CDR1 GTSNPN, CDR2 SVGIG (reference sequence). There are 13 residues in the CDR3. CDR3 nucleotide sequence: TGTGCCTGGAGGACAGGGGTAACCTACGAGCAGTACTTC. Encoded protein: CAWRTGVTYEQYF.

This clone was counted only a few times. The V gene is TRBV6-2 or TRBV6-3, the J gene TRBJ1-2; the D is unclear. V was shortened by 0 bases and J by 1 base, with 9 bases between the two germline ends. Germline V lookup: CDR1 MNHEY, CDR2 SVGEGT. CDR3 size: 15 residues. CDR3 sequence: CASSYSSRLNYGYTF. The CDR3 DNA follows: TGTGCCAGCAGTTACTCTTCCAGACTTAACTATGGCTACACCTTC.

This clone has just one count. This chain connects TRBV7-2 to TRBJ2-7; a possible D gene is TRBD2 (6 bases). Per germline, CDR1 SGHTA and CDR2 FQGNSA. Trimming stripped 4 bases from V and 1 base from J, with 14 bases between. This CDR3 is built from 15 residues. This chain's CDR3 is CASSSPGAGSYEQYF. CDR3 sequence (DNA): TGTGCCAGCAGCTCCCCCGGGGCGGGGTCCTACGAGCAGTACTTC.

The J gene is TRBJ2-5, the V gene TRBV19, with TRBD2 identical over 10 bases. Per the germline V gene, CDR1 is LNHDA and CDR2 is SQIVND (reference sequence). Germline trimming cut 5 bases from V and 1 base from J; bases unmatched to any gene: 4. This CDR3 region has 15 residues. DNA for the CDR3: TGTGCCAGTAGTTCGGGACTAGCGAGCCAAGAGACCCAGTACTTC. Translation: CASSSGLASQETQYF.

The V gene is TRBV9, the J gene TRBJ2-7; unclear D gene. The length of the CDR3 is 15 residues. The ends were cut back, 0 bases at V and 6 bases at J, with 16 bases in the middle. The V gene's germline CDR1 is SGDLS and CDR2 YYNGEE. CDR3 region: CASSVGPDQGREQYF. The CDR3 DNA reads as TGTGCCAGCAGCGTAGGACCAGACCAAGGGCGCGAGCAGTACTTC.

CDR3 amino acids: CASSQPYRRPYEQYF. CDR3 coding DNA: TGTGCCAGCAGCCAACCTTACAGGCGCCCTTACGAGCAGTACTTC. The chain couples TRBV7-9 to TRBJ2-7; D may be TRBD1 (5 bases). V was clipped by 5 bases and J by 4 bases, with 18 bases between them. Germline loops: CDR1 SEHNR, CDR2 FQNEAQ (reference sequence). The CDR3 covers 15 residues.

V and J are TRBV5-4 and TRBJ1-1; D not certain. V was cut by 2 bases and J by 1 base, with 6 bases left in between. From germline, CDR1 is SGHNT and CDR2 YYREEE (reference sequence). The CDR3 totals 13 residues. The CDR3 nucleotides are TGTGCCAGCAGCTTCGGAAAGAACACTGAAGCTTTCTTT. Its protein product is CASSFGKNTEAFF. Full variable domain (remainder filled in from reference TRBV5-4 and TRBJ1-1): ETGVTQSPTHLIKTRGQQVTLRCSSQSGHNTVSWYQQALGQGPQFIFQYYREEENGRGNFPPRFSGLQFPNYSSELNVNALELDDSALYLCASSFGKNTEAFFGQGTRLTVV.